The rows below give T cell receptor beta chains drawn from one sample of a study of molecular identifiers for immune sequencing clone quantification. A single record per CDR3 protein comes from TCRdb applying MiXCR to the PCR reads. In the table there are about 640,000 distinct CDR3 sequences, 20% of which are singletons. Sequencing input: naive CD8+ T cells from blood, with Jurkat cell RNA spiked in. Every receptor here comes from a human donor in good health. Some libraries in this study had Jurkat cell RNA spiked in. CDR3s include the opening cysteine and the closing phenylalanine or tryptophan.

j_call v_call cdr3_aa
TRBJ2-3 TRBV15 CATSRSQAGEIDTQYF
TRBJ2-2 TRBV4-1 CASSQEAGFPTGELFF
TRBJ2-3 TRBV9 CSSSVVSGDTQYF
TRBJ2-5 TRBV18 CASSPTSGGRETQYF
TRBJ1-1 TRBV6-5 CASSPAGLPEAFF
TRBJ2-7 TRBV27 CASSFVTGKIYEQYF
TRBJ1-2 TRBV4-1 CASSYGTQSGYTF
TRBJ2-2 TRBV7-6 CASSPLWRADTGELFF
TRBJ2-1 TRBV4-1 CASSQLEIPYNEQFF
TRBJ2-1 TRBV2 CASSEVRLVQGGGNEQFF
TRBJ1-3 TRBV4-3 CASSQDKGTGTFSTIYF
TRBJ2-5 TRBV12-3/TRBV12-4 CASSSSGGIQETQYF
TRBJ1-1 TRBV28 CASSLSPRSEAFF
TRBJ1-1 TRBV11-2 CASSLEPAGANTEAFF
TRBJ1-4 TRBV10-2 CASSDPGAVSEKLFF
TRBJ1-1 TRBV4-1 CASSQDALLGTEAFF
TRBJ2-5 TRBV25-1 CASRMTGEETQYF
TRBJ2-5 TRBV28 CASSLTGRGLETQYF
TRBJ2-5 TRBV30 CAWSWGAQLIQETQYF
TRBJ1-4 TRBV7-9 CASSFDRFATNEKLFF
TRBJ2-7 TRBV6-5 CASSYYRDLSYEQYF
TRBJ2-2 TRBV5-1 CASSVWSYTGELFF
TRBJ2-3 TRBV6-5 CASSTTGGGTDTQYF
TRBJ2-7 TRBV7-8 CASSFDFYYEQYF
TRBJ2-1 TRBV27 CASSLQGQGVYNEQFF
TRBJ2-5 TRBV18 CASSPTGTLEIQYF
TRBJ2-7 TRBV28 CAARSPIYYEQYF
TRBJ1-1 TRBV20-1 CSATAGQLTEAFF
TRBJ1-3 TRBV10-3 CAISDADWNTIYF